These T cell receptor beta chains were read from a single sample in a study of shared clonotypes between healthy human individuals. Profiling relied on immunoSEQ multiplex PCR, and the TCRdb table lists in-frame clones only, not all of them. The profile shows more than 1,200,000 clones, approximately 98.5% of them singletons. The sequencing sample was made of naive CD4+ T cells sorted from blood. All receptors come from a man aged 25-45 years in good health. Each CDR3 is given with its conserved first and last residue. A D gene is named only where the DNA matches it firmly. Clone size is stated in some rows and not others, as once, few, many or a class when expanded.

cdr3_length: 14
clone_size: .
v_call: TRBV10-2
d_call: .
j_call: TRBJ1-2
cdr3_aa: CASSESGGAYGYTF
cdr3_nt: TGCGCCAGCAGTGAGTCTGGCGGGGCTTATGGCTACACCTTC

cdr3_length: 18
clone_size: .
v_call: TRBV18
d_call: .
j_call: TRBJ1-1
cdr3_aa: CASSVIPPQGQTNTEAFF
cdr3_nt: TGTGCCAGCTCAGTGATCCCTCCTCAGGGCCAGACGAACACTGAAGCTTTCTTT

cdr3_length: 14
clone_size: .
v_call: TRBV5-1
d_call: TRBD2
j_call: TRBJ2-7
cdr3_aa: CASSTTSGDYEQYF
cdr3_nt: TGCGCCAGCAGCACGACTAGCGGTGACTACGAGCAGTACTTC

cdr3_length: 14
clone_size: .
v_call: TRBV9
d_call: .
j_call: TRBJ2-1
cdr3_aa: CASSVLAASDEQFF
cdr3_nt: TGTGCCAGCAGCGTGTTAGCGGCGTCGGATGAGCAGTTCTTC

cdr3_length: 13
clone_size: once
v_call: TRBV6-5
d_call: TRBD1
j_call: TRBJ1-2
cdr3_aa: CASSYGQGDGYTF
cdr3_nt: TGTGCCAGCAGTTACGGACAGGGTGATGGCTACACCTTC

cdr3_length: 16
clone_size: .
v_call: TRBV18
d_call: .
j_call: TRBJ1-3
cdr3_aa: CASSPFGAGPGNTIYF
cdr3_nt: TGTGCCAGCTCACCGTTCGGGGCAGGGCCTGGAAACACCATATATTTT

cdr3_length: 11
clone_size: .
v_call: TRBV29-1
d_call: TRBD2
j_call: TRBJ2-7
cdr3_aa: CSGGGSYEQYF
cdr3_nt: TGCAGCGGCGGGGGGTCCTACGAGCAGTACTTC

cdr3_length: 15
clone_size: .
v_call: TRBV25-1
d_call: .
j_call: TRBJ2-5
cdr3_aa: CASSEWTVVRKTQYF
cdr3_nt: TGTGCCAGCAGTGAATGGACAGTCGTGAGAAAGACCCAGTACTTC

cdr3_length: 14
clone_size: .
v_call: TRBV5-1
d_call: .
j_call: TRBJ1-1
cdr3_aa: CASSPGALNTEAFF
cdr3_nt: TGCGCCAGCAGCCCCGGTGCCTTGAACACTGAAGCTTTCTTT

cdr3_length: 13
clone_size: .
v_call: TRBV11-2
d_call: .
j_call: TRBJ2-7
cdr3_aa: CASSLDRGYEQYF
cdr3_nt: TGTGCCAGCAGCTTAGACAGGGGCTACGAGCAGTACTTC

cdr3_length: 14
clone_size: once
v_call: TRBV9
d_call: .
j_call: TRBJ2-1
cdr3_aa: CASSVAGGRGEQFF
cdr3_nt: TGTGCCAGCAGCGTAGCTGGAGGGAGAGGTGAGCAGTTCTTC

cdr3_length: 16
clone_size: .
v_call: TRBV4-3
d_call: .
j_call: TRBJ2-7
cdr3_aa: CASSQDASGWAYEQYF
cdr3_nt: TGCGCCAGCAGCCAAGACGCCTCAGGGTGGGCCTACGAGCAGTACTTC

cdr3_length: 13
clone_size: .
v_call: TRBV5-1
d_call: .
j_call: TRBJ2-5
cdr3_aa: CASSSGPGETQYF
cdr3_nt: TGCGCCAGCAGCTCCGGCCCGGGAGAGACCCAGTACTTC

cdr3_length: 18
clone_size: .
v_call: TRBV19
d_call: TRBD2
j_call: TRBJ2-7
cdr3_aa: CASSMHNPSGVPTYEQYF
cdr3_nt: TGTGCCAGTAGTATGCACAACCCTAGCGGGGTCCCCACCTACGAGCAGTACTTC

cdr3_length: 14
clone_size: .
v_call: TRBV7-9
d_call: TRBD1
j_call: TRBJ1-1
cdr3_aa: CASSYGQGSPEAFF
cdr3_nt: TGTGCCAGCAGCTACGGACAGGGGAGTCCTGAAGCTTTCTTT

cdr3_length: 15
clone_size: .
v_call: TRBV11-2
d_call: TRBD2
j_call: TRBJ2-2
cdr3_aa: CASSPLAGGTGELFF
cdr3_nt: TGTGCCAGCAGCCCACTAGCGGGAGGCACCGGGGAGCTGTTTTTT

cdr3_length: 14
clone_size: .
v_call: TRBV19
d_call: .
j_call: TRBJ2-7
cdr3_aa: CASSIYLVGYEQYF
cdr3_nt: TGTGCCAGTAGTATCTACCTAGTTGGTTACGAGCAGTACTTC

cdr3_length: 15
clone_size: .
v_call: TRBV6-5
d_call: .
j_call: TRBJ2-5
cdr3_aa: CASSPPGQGGETQYF
cdr3_nt: TGTGCCAGCAGTCCACCGGGGCAGGGGGGGGAGACCCAGTACTTC

cdr3_length: 14
clone_size: .
v_call: TRBV7-9
d_call: .
j_call: TRBJ1-1
cdr3_aa: CASSYTGSLTEAFF
cdr3_nt: TGTGCCAGCAGCTATACCGGGTCCTTAACTGAAGCTTTCTTT

cdr3_length: 11
clone_size: .
v_call: TRBV29-1
d_call: .
j_call: TRBJ2-7
cdr3_aa: CSVGLAYEQYF
cdr3_nt: TGCAGCGTGGGACTGGCCTACGAGCAGTACTTC

cdr3_length: 12
clone_size: .
v_call: TRBV28
d_call: TRBD2
j_call: TRBJ2-7
cdr3_aa: CASSLTGGEQYF
cdr3_nt: TGTGCCAGCAGTTTGACGGGGGGCGAGCAGTACTTC

cdr3_length: 15
clone_size: once
v_call: TRBV5-1
d_call: .
j_call: TRBJ2-3
cdr3_aa: CASSLGLLRTDTQYF
cdr3_nt: TGCGCCAGCAGCTTGGGTTTACTAAGAACAGATACGCAGTATTTT

cdr3_length: 16
clone_size: .
v_call: TRBV7-9
d_call: .
j_call: TRBJ1-1
cdr3_aa: CASTNPPHTGDTEAFF
cdr3_nt: TGTGCCAGCACCAATCCACCGCATACGGGGGACACTGAAGCTTTCTTT

cdr3_length: 13
clone_size: .
v_call: TRBV2
d_call: .
j_call: TRBJ2-5
cdr3_aa: CASSDDLGETQYF
cdr3_nt: TGTGCCAGCAGTGATGACCTCGGGGAGACCCAGTACTTC

cdr3_length: 14
clone_size: .
v_call: TRBV28
d_call: TRBD1
j_call: TRBJ1-2
cdr3_aa: CASSFLGQGKSYTF
cdr3_nt: TGTGCCAGCAGTTTCCTCGGACAGGGTAAGAGCTACACCTTC

cdr3_length: 16
clone_size: .
v_call: TRBV5-1
d_call: .
j_call: TRBJ2-7
cdr3_aa: CASSLVGGPLSYEQYF
cdr3_nt: TGCGCCAGCAGCTTGGTCGGGGGGCCCCTCTCCTACGAGCAGTACTTC

cdr3_length: 13
clone_size: .
v_call: TRBV6-1
d_call: .
j_call: TRBJ2-3
cdr3_aa: CASSEPSTDTQYF
cdr3_nt: TGTGCCAGCAGTGAACCAAGCACAGATACGCAGTATTTT

cdr3_length: 16
clone_size: .
v_call: TRBV30
d_call: TRBD1
j_call: TRBJ1-4
cdr3_aa: CASPGGGRGTNEKLFF
cdr3_nt: TGTGCCTCCCCGGGTGGTGGCAGGGGGACTAATGAAAAACTGTTTTTT

cdr3_length: 15
clone_size: .
v_call: TRBV7-8
d_call: TRBD2
j_call: TRBJ2-1
cdr3_aa: CASRALSGSSYEQFF
cdr3_nt: TGTGCCAGCAGAGCCTTGAGCGGGAGTTCGTATGAGCAGTTCTTC

cdr3_length: 15
clone_size: .
v_call: TRBV5-6
d_call: TRBD2
j_call: TRBJ2-7
cdr3_aa: CASSLVGASGYEQYF
cdr3_nt: TGTGCCAGCAGCTTGGTCGGGGCTAGCGGCTACGAGCAGTACTTC

cdr3_length: 15
clone_size: .
v_call: TRBV29-1
d_call: TRBD2
j_call: TRBJ2-7
cdr3_aa: CSVELAERGTYEQYF
cdr3_nt: TGCAGCGTTGAGTTGGCGGAGCGGGGGACCTACGAGCAGTACTTC

cdr3_length: 14
clone_size: .
v_call: TRBV7-8
d_call: .
j_call: TRBJ2-7
cdr3_aa: CASSPLAGAYEQYF
cdr3_nt: TGTGCCAGCAGCCCCCTTGCCGGGGCCTACGAGCAGTACTTC

cdr3_length: 17
clone_size: .
v_call: TRBV5-1
d_call: .
j_call: TRBJ2-2
cdr3_aa: CASSLGKGTLNTGELFF
cdr3_nt: TGCGCCAGCAGCTTGGGCAAAGGGACATTGAACACCGGGGAGCTGTTTTTT

cdr3_length: 14
clone_size: .
v_call: TRBV10-3
d_call: TRBD1
j_call: TRBJ1-1
cdr3_aa: CAISDTGARTEAFF
cdr3_nt: TGTGCCATCAGCGACACAGGGGCGCGCACTGAAGCTTTCTTT

cdr3_length: 16
clone_size: .
v_call: TRBV28
d_call: TRBD2
j_call: TRBJ2-7
cdr3_aa: CASSGTSGSQNYEQYF
cdr3_nt: TGTGCCAGCAGTGGGACTAGCGGGAGTCAGAACTACGAGCAGTACTTC

cdr3_length: 12
clone_size: .
v_call: TRBV7-6
d_call: .
j_call: TRBJ2-5
cdr3_aa: CASSSGEETQYF
cdr3_nt: TGTGCCAGCAGCTCGGGGGAAGAGACCCAGTACTTC

cdr3_length: 16
clone_size: .
v_call: TRBV19
d_call: .
j_call: TRBJ2-1
cdr3_aa: CASSIDRGSSYNEQFF
cdr3_nt: TGTGCCAGTAGTATAGATCGGGGGAGCTCCTACAATGAGCAGTTCTTC

cdr3_length: 17
clone_size: .
v_call: TRBV19
d_call: TRBD2
j_call: TRBJ2-3
cdr3_aa: CASSARTSGDYTDTQYF
cdr3_nt: TGTGCCAGTAGTGCCCGGACTAGCGGCGACTACACAGATACGCAGTATTTT

cdr3_length: 13
clone_size: .
v_call: TRBV11-3
d_call: .
j_call: TRBJ2-1
cdr3_aa: CASSLGSGNEQFF
cdr3_nt: TGTGCCAGCAGCTTAGGTTCCGGGAATGAGCAGTTCTTC

cdr3_length: 13
clone_size: .
v_call: TRBV7-2
d_call: TRBD1
j_call: TRBJ1-1
cdr3_aa: CASSLGMTGGAFF
cdr3_nt: TGTGCCAGCAGCTTAGGCATGACAGGGGGAGCTTTCTTT

cdr3_length: 15
clone_size: .
v_call: TRBV4-1
d_call: .
j_call: TRBJ2-2
cdr3_aa: CASSQGGRGTGELFF
cdr3_nt: TGCGCCAGCAGCCAAGGGGGGAGAGGAACCGGGGAGCTGTTTTTT

cdr3_length: 14
clone_size: .
v_call: TRBV7-2
d_call: TRBD2
j_call: TRBJ2-1
cdr3_aa: CASSSNGLAGEQFF
cdr3_nt: TGTGCCAGCAGCTCCAACGGACTAGCGGGTGAGCAGTTCTTC

cdr3_length: 15
clone_size: .
v_call: TRBV5-1
d_call: TRBD1
j_call: TRBJ1-2
cdr3_aa: CASSLVDRGVYGYTF
cdr3_nt: TGCGCCAGCAGCTTGGTCGACAGGGGGGTCTATGGCTACACCTTC

cdr3_length: 13
clone_size: .
v_call: TRBV2
d_call: TRBD2
j_call: TRBJ2-7
cdr3_aa: CAMGTSGRYEQYF
cdr3_nt: TGTGCCATGGGGACTAGCGGCCGCTACGAGCAGTACTTC

cdr3_length: 12
clone_size: .
v_call: TRBV28
d_call: .
j_call: TRBJ1-2
cdr3_aa: CASSSPQGGYTF
cdr3_nt: TGTGCCAGCAGTTCCCCCCAGGGTGGCTACACCTTC

cdr3_length: 13
clone_size: .
v_call: TRBV7-2
d_call: .
j_call: TRBJ2-3
cdr3_aa: CASSFAATDTQYF
cdr3_nt: TGTGCCAGCAGCTTTGCGGCCACAGATACGCAGTATTTT

cdr3_length: 19
clone_size: .
v_call: TRBV9
d_call: .
j_call: TRBJ2-1
cdr3_aa: CASSVAMGAGSSSYNEQFF
cdr3_nt: TGTGCCAGCAGCGTAGCTATGGGGGCTGGATCTTCTTCCTACAATGAGCAGTTCTTC